The text below deals with one T cell receptor beta chain. No antigen is known for it. A much larger clone lies a single base off, so this may be a read error. For TCR beta, libraries came from quantitative 5'-RACE with molecular barcodes. TCRdb used MiXCR to reprocess the 5' RACE reads, holding one entry per CDR3 protein. The sample has about 150,000 distinct CDR3 sequences; roughly 10% are singletons. This record comes from a study of CD8 T cells in ankylosing spondylitis. Study-level results: Made up of about eight highly homologous variants, a TCR beta motif appeared characteristic of ankylosing spondylitis blood.

This CDR3 region has 16 residues. From germline, CDR1 is SEHNR and CDR2 FQNEAQ (reference sequence). Sample: blood, either unsorted or a sorted T cell fraction (not recorded which). The chain couples TRBV7-9 to TRBJ2-5, with unresolved D. The receptor's source is a female donor with ankylosing spondylitis or in good health (not recorded which). The CDR3 DNA is TGTGCCAGCAGCCCCCAGTTTTGGCGGACGCGAGAGACCCAGCACTTC. Translating it yields CASSPQFWRTRETQHF.